The text below deals with one T cell receptor (beta chain). Its antigen is unidentified. These data are taken from a study of cytomegalovirus exposure and HLA in healthy donors. Study at large: Caucasian-associated ancestry cluster membership applied to 75% to 85% of 398 genotyped donors. Broader study findings: The authors confirmed in vitro that three CMV-associated chains were specific for CMV antigens. The authors judged a highly shared variant cluster likely a sequencing artifact. A previous analysis found most TCR beta V segments productive roughly 87% or roughly 30% of the time.

Looked up from germline, CDR1 is LGHNA and CDR2 is YNFKEQ. J was trimmed by 6 bases and V by 1 base; bases with no gene match: 5. CDR3 length: 16 residues. In the PCR, 60 Vbeta and 13 Jbeta primers were used. The table came from immunoSEQ multiplex PCR; TCRdb's copy has only in-frame clones and leaves some out. The sample shows around 200,000 clones, 75% to 85% of them seen only once. The receptor was derived from a woman between 50 and 59 years old in good health and CMV-seronegative. Sequenced material: PBMCs. The J gene is TRBJ2-1, the V gene TRBV4-2; 11 bases are shared with TRBD2. In nucleotides, the CDR3 is TGTGCCAGCAGCCAAGCCATAGCGGGAGGGCGCAATGAGCAGTTCTTC. This encodes CASSQAIAGGRNEQFF.